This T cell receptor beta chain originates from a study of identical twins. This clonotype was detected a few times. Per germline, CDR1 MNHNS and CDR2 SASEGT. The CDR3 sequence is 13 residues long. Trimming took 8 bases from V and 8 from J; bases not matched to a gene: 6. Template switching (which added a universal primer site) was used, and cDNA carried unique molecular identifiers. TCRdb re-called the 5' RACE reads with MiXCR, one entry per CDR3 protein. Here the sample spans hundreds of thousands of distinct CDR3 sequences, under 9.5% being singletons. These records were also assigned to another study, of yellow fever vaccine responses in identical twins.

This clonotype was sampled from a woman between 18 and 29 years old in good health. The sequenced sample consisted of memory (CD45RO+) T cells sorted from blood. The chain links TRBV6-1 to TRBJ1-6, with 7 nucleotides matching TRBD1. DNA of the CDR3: TGTGCCAGCGGCCGGGACAGATATTCACCCCTCCACTTT. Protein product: CASGRDRYSPLHF.